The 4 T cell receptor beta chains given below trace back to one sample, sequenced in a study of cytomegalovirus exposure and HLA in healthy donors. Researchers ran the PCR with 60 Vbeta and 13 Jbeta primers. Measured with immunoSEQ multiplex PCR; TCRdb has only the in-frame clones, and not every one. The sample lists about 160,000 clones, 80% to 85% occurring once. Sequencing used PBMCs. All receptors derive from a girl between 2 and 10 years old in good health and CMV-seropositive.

CDR3 sequence (DNA): TGCGCCAGCAGCCAATACGACAGGGGCAATCAGCCCCAGCATTTT. Translation gives CASSQYDRGNQPQHF. The chain is built from TRBV4-1 and TRBJ1-5; 7 bases align to TRBD1. From germline, CDR1 is MGHRA and CDR2 YSYEKL. The CDR3 runs to 15 residues. Unmatched junction bases numbered 3, after V lost 2 bases and J lost 2 bases.

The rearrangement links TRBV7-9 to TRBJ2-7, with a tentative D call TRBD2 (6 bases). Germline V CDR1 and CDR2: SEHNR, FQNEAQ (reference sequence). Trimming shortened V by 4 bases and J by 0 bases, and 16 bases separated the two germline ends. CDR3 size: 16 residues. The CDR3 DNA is TGTGCCAGCAGCTATTTCTCGGGGGAGCCCTCCTACGAGCAGTACTTC. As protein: CASSYFSGEPSYEQYF.

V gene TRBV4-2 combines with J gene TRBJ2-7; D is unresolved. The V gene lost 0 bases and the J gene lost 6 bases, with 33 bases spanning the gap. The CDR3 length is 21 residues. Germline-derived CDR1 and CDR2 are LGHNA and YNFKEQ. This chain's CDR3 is CASSQEFAPLLEAPYLVEQYF. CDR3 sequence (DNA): TGTGCCAGCAGCCAAGAATTCGCGCCCCTACTCGAGGCCCCCTACCTCGTCGAGCAGTACTTC.

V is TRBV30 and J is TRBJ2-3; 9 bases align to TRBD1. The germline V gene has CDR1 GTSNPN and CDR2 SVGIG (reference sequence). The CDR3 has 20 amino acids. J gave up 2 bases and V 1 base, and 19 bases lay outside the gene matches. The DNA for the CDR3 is TGTGCCTGGAGTGGACTCGGGACAGGGCGATCGGAACTCAACACAGATACGCAGTATTTT. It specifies CAWSGLGTGRSELNTDTQYF.